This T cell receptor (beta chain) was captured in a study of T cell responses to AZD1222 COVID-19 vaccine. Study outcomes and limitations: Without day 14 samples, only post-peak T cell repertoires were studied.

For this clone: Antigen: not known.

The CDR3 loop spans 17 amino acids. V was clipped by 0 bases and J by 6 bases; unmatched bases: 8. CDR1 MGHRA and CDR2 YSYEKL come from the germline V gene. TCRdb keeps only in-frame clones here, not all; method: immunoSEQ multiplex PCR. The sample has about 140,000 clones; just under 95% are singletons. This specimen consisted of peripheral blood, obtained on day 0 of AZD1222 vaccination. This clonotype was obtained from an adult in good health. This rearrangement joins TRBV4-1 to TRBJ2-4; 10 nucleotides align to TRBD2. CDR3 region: CASSQDPLAGVLNIQYF. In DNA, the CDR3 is TGCGCCAGCAGCCAAGATCCGCTAGCGGGAGTTCTAAACATTCAGTACTTC.